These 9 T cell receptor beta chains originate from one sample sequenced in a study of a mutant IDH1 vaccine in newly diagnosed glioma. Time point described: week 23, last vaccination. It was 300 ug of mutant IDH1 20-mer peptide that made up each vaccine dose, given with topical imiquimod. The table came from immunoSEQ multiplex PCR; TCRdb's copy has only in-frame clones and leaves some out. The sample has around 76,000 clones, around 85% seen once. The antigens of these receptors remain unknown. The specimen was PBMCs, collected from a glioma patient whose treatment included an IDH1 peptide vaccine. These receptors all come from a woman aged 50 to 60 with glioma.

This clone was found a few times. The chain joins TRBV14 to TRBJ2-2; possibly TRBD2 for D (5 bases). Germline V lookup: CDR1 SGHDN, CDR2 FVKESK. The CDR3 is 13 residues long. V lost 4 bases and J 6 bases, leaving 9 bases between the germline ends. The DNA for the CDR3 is TGTGCCAGCAGCCGGAGAGCGGCCGGGGAGCTGTTTTTT. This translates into CASSRRAAGELFF.

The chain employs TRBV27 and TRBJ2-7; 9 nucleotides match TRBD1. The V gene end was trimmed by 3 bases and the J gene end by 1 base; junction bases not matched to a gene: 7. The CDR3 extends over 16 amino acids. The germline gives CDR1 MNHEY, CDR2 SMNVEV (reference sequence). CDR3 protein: CASSFSQGALSYEQYF. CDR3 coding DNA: TGTGCCAGCAGTTTCTCACAGGGGGCGTTGTCCTACGAGCAGTACTTC.

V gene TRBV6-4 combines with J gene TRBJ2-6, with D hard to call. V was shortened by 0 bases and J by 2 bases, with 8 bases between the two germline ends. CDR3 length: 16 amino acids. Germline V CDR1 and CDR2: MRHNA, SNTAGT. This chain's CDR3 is CASSDSSGAGANVLTF. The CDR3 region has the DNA TGTGCCAGCAGTGACTCGAGTGGGGCTGGGGCCAACGTCCTGACTTTC.

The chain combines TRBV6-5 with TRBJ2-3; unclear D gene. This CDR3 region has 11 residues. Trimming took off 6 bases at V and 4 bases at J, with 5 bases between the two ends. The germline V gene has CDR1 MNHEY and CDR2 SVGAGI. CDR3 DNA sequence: TGTGCCAGCAGATCGGCAGATACGCAGTATTTT. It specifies CASRSADTQYF.

CDR3 region: CAWSVLAGVSEQYF. CDR3 nucleotides: TGTGCCTGGAGTGTACTAGCGGGAGTTTCCGAGCAGTACTTC. The chain carries TRBV30 and TRBJ2-7; 11 bases are shared with TRBD2. CDR1 is GTSNPN, CDR2 SVGIG, per germline (reference sequence). V trimming: 0 bases; J trimming: 6 bases; junction bases outside the gene matches: 4. CDR3 length: 14 residues.

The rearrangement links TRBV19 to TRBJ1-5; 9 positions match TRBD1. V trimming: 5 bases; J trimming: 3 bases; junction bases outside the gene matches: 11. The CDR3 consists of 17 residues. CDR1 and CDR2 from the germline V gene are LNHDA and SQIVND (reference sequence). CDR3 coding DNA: TGTGCCAGTAGTCCACGACCGGGACAGGGCCTCAATCAGCCCCAGCATTTT. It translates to CASSPRPGQGLNQPQHF.

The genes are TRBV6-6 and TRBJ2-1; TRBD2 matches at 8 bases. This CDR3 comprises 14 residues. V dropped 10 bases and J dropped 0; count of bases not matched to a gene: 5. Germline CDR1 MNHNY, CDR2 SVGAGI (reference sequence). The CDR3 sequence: CATSGGSSYNEQFF. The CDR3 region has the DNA TGTGCCACCTCGGGGGGGAGCTCCTACAATGAGCAGTTCTTC.

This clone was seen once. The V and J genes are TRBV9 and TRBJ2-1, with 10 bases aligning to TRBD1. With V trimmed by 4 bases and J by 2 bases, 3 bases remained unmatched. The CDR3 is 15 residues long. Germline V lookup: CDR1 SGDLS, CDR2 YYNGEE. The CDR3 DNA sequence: TGTGCCAGCAGCCGACAGGGGGCCGCCTACAATGAGCAGTTCTTC. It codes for CASSRQGAAYNEQFF.

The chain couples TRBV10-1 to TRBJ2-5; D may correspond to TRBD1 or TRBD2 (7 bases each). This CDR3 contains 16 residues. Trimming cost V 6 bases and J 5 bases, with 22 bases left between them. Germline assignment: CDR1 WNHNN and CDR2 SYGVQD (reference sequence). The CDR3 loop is CASSSGGRYRGETQYF. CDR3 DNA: TGCGCCAGCAGCTCCGGCGGGAGATACAGGGGTGAGACCCAGTACTTC.